This TCR beta chain appears in the sequencing data of a study of post-analysis software for immune sequencing data. Study background: The courses of disease that were included comprised relapsing-remitting, secondary progressive and progressive-relapsing multiple sclerosis.

General study findings and limits: Multiple sclerosis was associated with a significant reduction in normalized Chao1 diversity relative to controls. Patients had higher frequencies than controls of four to six TRBV segments, including TRBV5-6, TRBV5-1 and TRBV20-1.

Incorporated into the TCR beta cDNA libraries were unique molecular identifiers, which served to reduce PCR and sequencing biases. Between 1 and 10 million T cells gave rise to some 520,000 cDNA molecules. TCRdb re-called the PCR reads with MiXCR, one entry per CDR3 protein. The sample has 750,000 to 950,000 distinct CDR3 sequences, 35% to 55% seen once. Only a few counts were recorded for this clonotype. Antigen: not known. The germline V gene has CDR1 DFQATT and CDR2 SNEGSKA (reference sequence). The CDR3 loop spans 13 amino acids. Trimming took 2 bases from V and 4 from J, leaving 11 bases between them.

Sequencing input: blood. This TCR derives from a girl aged 10 to 17 with multiple sclerosis. V usage is TRBV20-1 and J usage is TRBJ1-2; tentative D call: TRBD1 (5 bases). The CDR3: CSARIPGTYGYTF. The CDR3 nucleotides read TGCAGTGCTAGAATACCAGGGACCTATGGCTACACCTTC.